This T cell receptor beta chain appears in the sequencing data of a study of glioma-infiltrating T cells after dendritic cell vaccination. The study, taken as a whole, reports: Only a small number of patients had complete blood and tumor samples.

Selection required adequate fresh-frozen tumor tissue plus more than two years' survival data. To note about this clone: Its antigen is unknown.

Primers: 60 V beta forward and 13 J beta reverse. Using immunoSEQ multiplex PCR, the repertoire was profiled, and TCRdb retains in-frame clones only, with some absent. This table has roughly 41,000 clones, around 80% appearing once. This clonotype was sampled from a human donor with glioblastoma. The material sequenced was blood, taken before dendritic cell vaccination.

The CDR3 nucleotides are TGTGCCAGCAGCACGGGTGGTTCTAGGGCCAACGTCCTGACTTTC. This codes for CASSTGGSRANVLTF. The chain combines TRBV6-5 with TRBJ2-6; D gene uncertain. The V end was cut by 6 bases, the J end by 5 bases, with 14 bases between. The germline CDR1 and CDR2 sequences are MNHEY and SVGAGI. This CDR3 region has 15 residues.